This T cell receptor (beta chain) stems from a study of shared clonotypes between healthy human individuals. Findings and caveats of the study: The represented genetic and exposure-history diversity was limited by the small number of donors.

Everyone who donated was a Caucasian adult who lived in Nashville, Tennessee. As for this clone: Its specificity is not known.

The V end lost 3 bases, the J end lost 1 base, and 23 bases lay between the germline ends. CDR1 is SGHRS, CDR2 YFSETQ, per germline. The CDR3 sequence is 18 residues long. Clones were read by immunoSEQ multiplex PCR, and TCRdb kept only the in-frame ones, dropping some. The table lists 2.3 million or so clones, just over 90% of them singletons. The sequencing sample was made of naive CD4+ T cells from PBMCs. Subset described: CD45RA+ positively selected. The sequence derives from a man aged 18 to 29 in good health. Some clones in this sample may be carry-over from other donors' samples. The V and J genes are TRBV5-1 and TRBJ2-7; TRBD2 is a possible D gene (6 bases). CDR3 coding DNA: TGCGCCAGCAGCTCGGAGGGCCCGAGAGCGTTGGGATCCTACGAGCAGTACTTC. Protein: CASSSEGPRALGSYEQYF.